Listed here are 7 T cell receptor beta chains from one sample, sequenced in a study of blood T cell repertoires in COVID-19 (dated by TCRdb to 2019 to 2021). The method behind the library was the immunoSEQ multiplex PCR assay. The table comes from immuneACCESS by way of TCRdb, which keeps in-frame sequences with V and J called. Part of the clones is missing from these tables; in studies checked, under half for an unresolved V gene and the rest for unknown reasons. Counted in this sample were 240,000 or so clones; more than 70% of them appeared once. Of the sample, 0.9% to 1% falls within the top ten clones. Input material: peripheral blood. These receptors all come from a woman in her thirties or forties who had recovered from COVID-19.

J is TRBJ2-1 and V is TRBV15; 7 positions match TRBD1. The CDR3 consists of 13 residues. V trimming: 5 bases; J trimming: 5 bases; junction bases outside the gene matches: 3. Germline-derived CDR1 and CDR2 are LNHNV and YYDKDF (reference sequence). The CDR3 here is CATSGTAHNEQFF. In nucleotides, the CDR3 is TGTGCCACCAGCGGGACAGCCCACAATGAGCAGTTCTTC.

This clone was observed a handful of times. The chain recombines TRBV5-4 with TRBJ2-7; D is possibly TRBD2 (5 bases). Trimming pared 0 bases from V and 5 bases from J, leaving 18 bases between. This CDR3 contains 16 residues. Germline-derived CDR1 and CDR2 are SGHNT and YYREEE (reference sequence). The CDR3 bases are TGTGCCAGCAGCTTGGCTCGGGCGTCCCCTAGCAACGAGCAGTACTTC. It specifies CASSLARASPSNEQYF.

The V and J genes are TRBV5-4 and TRBJ1-3; D might be TRBD1 (5 bases). The CDR3 length is 16 residues. Germline values: CDR1 SGHNT, CDR2 YYREEE (reference sequence). Deletions cut 0 bases from V and 1 base from J, with 11 bases between. CDR3 sequence (DNA): TGTGCCAGCAGCTTGGAGGGCAGGGTTTCTGGAAACACCATATATTTT. Translated: CASSLEGRVSGNTIYF.

The V gene is TRBV18, the J gene TRBJ2-7; 9 bases line up with TRBD1. The CDR3 covers 15 residues. The germline gives CDR1 KGHSH, CDR2 LQKENI. Trimming cost V 3 bases and J 6 bases; bases outside gene matches: 9. CDR3 nucleotide sequence: TGTGCCAGCTCACCGGTCGGGGGACAGGGATCCGAGCAGTACGTC. This translates into CASSPVGGQGSEQYV.

Only one count was recorded for this clone. This chain joins TRBV30 and TRBJ2-7; 9 bases align to TRBD2. Germline CDR1 and CDR2: GTSNPN and SVGIG (reference sequence). V lost 0 bases to trimming and J lost 12 bases; unmatched junction nucleotides: 9. The CDR3 is 13 amino acids. CDR3 in amino acids: CAWSVLASGKRYF. The CDR3 DNA reads as TGTGCCTGGAGTGTACTCGCTAGCGGGAAACGGTACTTC.

The genes are TRBV19 and TRBJ2-1; TRBD1 might be the D (5 bases). Germline CDR1 LNHDA, CDR2 SQIVND (reference sequence). This CDR3 has 13 amino acids. With 3 bases removed from V and 12 bases from J, the gap between germline ends came to 15 bases. The CDR3 sequence is CASSMGGAPGQFF. As DNA, the CDR3 is TGTGCCAGTAGTATGGGTGGGGCCCCTGGGCAGTTCTTC.

The rearrangement uses TRBV7-2 and TRBJ1-5, with TRBD1 matching over 7 bases. The CDR3 consists of 15 residues. The germline gives CDR1 SGHTA, CDR2 FQGNSA. With 5 bases clipped from V and 4 bases from J, the junction kept 8 bases outside the gene matches. CDR3 sequence reads: CASSPPGTVNQPQHF. The CDR3 DNA follows: TGTGCCAGCAGCCCTCCCGGGACAGTTAATCAGCCCCAGCATTTT.